These T cell receptor beta chains were read from a single sample in a study of regulatory T cells in long-lasting Graves disease. One entry per CDR3 protein results from TCRdb running MiXCR on the multiplex PCR reads. The top ten clones hold roughly 30% of a sample with around 320,000 distinct CDR3 sequences, approximately 15% of them seen once. These sequences were also reported in another study, on T cells in Graves' hyperthyroidism and ophthalmopathy.

The sequencing here drew on peripheral blood mononuclear cells (PBMCs), taken at new diagnosis, from a patient treated with antithyroid drugs. The receptors here all came from a middle-aged man with Graves disease. Each CDR3 is given with its conserved first and last residue. The order of the fields is J gene, V gene, D gene, clone size, CDR3 DNA, CDR3 protein. The D gene is left open where the match is weak. Clone size is not always given. Where it is, it says once, few, many or a class for expanded clones.

TRBJ2-7	TRBV15	NA	many	TGTGCCACCAGCTTTGGACTCTCCTACGAGCAGTACTTC	CATSFGLSYEQYF
TRBJ1-5	TRBV7-2	TRBD1	many	TGTGCCAGCAGCTTCGGACAGGAGGGCAATCAGCCCCAGCATTTT	CASSFGQEGNQPQHF
TRBJ1-6	TRBV3-1	NA	NA	TGTGCCAGCAGCTCTCCCAGGGCCTATAATTCACCCCTCCACTTT	CASSSPRAYNSPLHF
TRBJ1-5	TRBV4-3	NA	many	TGTGCCAGCAGCCAGGACAGAGGGGGACAGCCCCAGCATTTT	CASSQDRGGQPQHF
TRBJ1-1	TRBV16	NA	many	TGTGCCAGCAGCCCAACGGACAGGAACACTGAAGCTTTCTTT	CASSPTDRNTEAFF
TRBJ2-3	TRBV24-1	NA	few	TGTGCCACCAGTGACACCTTAACAGGGCCAGATACGCAGTATTTT	CATSDTLTGPDTQYF
TRBJ2-1	TRBV20-1	TRBD2	many	TGCAGTGCGGGACTTAGCGGGTTATCCTACAATGAGCAGTTCTTC	CSAGLSGLSYNEQFF
TRBJ2-3	TRBV3-1	NA	many	TGTGCCAGCAGCCAAGAACCGGGGGCGGATACGCAGTATTTT	CASSQEPGADTQYF
TRBJ2-3	TRBV7-3	TRBD2	many	TGTGCCAGCGCAAGGGCGGGGGACTCCACAGATACGCAGTATTTT	CASARAGDSTDTQYF
TRBJ2-7	TRBV18	NA	many	TGTGCCAGCTCACCACCTGCAGGACACTCCTACGAGCAGTACTTC	CASSPPAGHSYEQYF
TRBJ1-1	TRBV20-1	NA	NA	TGCAGTGCTAGAGATGGGGGGGGGGGCACTTATGAAGCTTTCTTT	CSARDGGGGTYEAFF
TRBJ2-7	TRBV6-5	NA	many	TGTGCCAGCAGTTTACACCCCTCCTACGAGCAGTACTTC	CASSLHPSYEQYF
TRBJ2-7	TRBV7-9	TRBD1	NA	TGTGCCAGCAGCCCCGTAGACTCGACAGGGGTCCACTTCTACGAGCAGTACTTC	CASSPVDSTGVHFYEQYF
TRBJ1-1	TRBV30	TRBD1	many	TGTGCCTGGAGTGGGGACAGAAACCATGAAGCTTTCTTT	CAWSGDRNHEAFF
TRBJ1-1	TRBV28	NA	many	TGTGCCAGCAGTTTACGAACAGGGTCTGCTTTCTTT	CASSLRTGSAFF
TRBJ2-1	TRBV7-2	NA	many	TGTGCCAGCAGCTTAGTACAGACTTACAATGAGCAGTTCTTC	CASSLVQTYNEQFF
TRBJ1-1	TRBV10-3	NA	NA	TGTGCCATCAGTGATTCCTTGGAAGGGCACACTGAAGCTTTCTTT	CAISDSLEGHTEAFF
TRBJ2-5	TRBV18	TRBD1	few	TGTGCCAGCTCGTCGACAGGGGACTCACAAGAGACCCAGTACTTC	CASSSTGDSQETQYF
TRBJ1-4	TRBV28	NA	many	TGTGCCAGCATATCGGGAGATGAAAAACTGTTTTTT	CASISGDEKLFF
TRBJ2-3	TRBV20-1	TRBD2	many	TGCAGTGCTAGCGGGGGGGCTGTTACGCAGTATTTT	CSASGGAVTQYF
TRBJ2-3	TRBV7-9	TRBD2	many	TGTGCCAGCAGCCCCAATAGCGGGGTCCTCGGGAGTGTTGTCACAGATACGCAGTATTTT	CASSPNSGVLGSVVTDTQYF
TRBJ2-1	TRBV7-2	NA	many	TGTGCCAGCAGCTCAGGCCCTGGGGGGGCTGTTCGTAATGAGCAGTTCTTC	CASSSGPGGAVRNEQFF
TRBJ2-1	TRBV20-1	TRBD1	few	TGCAGTGCTAGTCACAGGGGAGTCAGCAATGAGCAGTTCTTC	CSASHRGVSNEQFF
TRBJ2-1	TRBV27	NA	many	TGTGCCAGCAGTTTTGGCCCTAGAGTTGGTGAGCAGTTCTTC	CASSFGPRVGEQFF
TRBJ2-1	TRBV29-1	NA	many	TGCAGCGTGGCGATCCGGAATGAGCAGTTCTTC	CSVAIRNEQFF
TRBJ1-5	TRBV20-1	NA	NA	TGCAGTGCCCGGGCTGGGAGGGTCAATCAGCCCCAGCATTTT	CSARAGRVNQPQHF
TRBJ1-3	TRBV27	NA	NA	TGTGCCAGCAGAAAGACGGGGGCGCGGAACACCATATATTTT	CASRKTGARNTIYF
TRBJ2-1	TRBV6-1	NA	many	TGTGCCAGCCCCCTTCGGAAGGATATTTCCTCCTACAATGAGCAGTTCTTC	CASPLRKDISSYNEQFF
TRBJ2-1	TRBV7-9	TRBD2	many	TGTGCCAGCAGCCCCTGGCGGGGGGGCTCCTACAATGAGCAGTTCTTC	CASSPWRGGSYNEQFF
TRBJ2-1	TRBV5-1	NA	many	TGCGCCAGCAGCTTGGTTAAATTTCGGCAGGGCCCACAAAAAGAGCAGTTCTTC	CASSLVKFRQGPQKEQFF
TRBJ2-1	TRBV30	NA	NA	TGTGCCTGGGTAAAACAGGGCCGGTACAATGAGCAGTTCTTC	CAWVKQGRYNEQFF
TRBJ2-3	TRBV9	NA	few	TGTGCCAGCAGCGTAGCTGGGGTTGCAGATACGCAGTATTTT	CASSVAGVADTQYF
TRBJ2-7	TRBV6-2/TRBV6-3	NA	many	TGTGCCAGCAGGAGACAGAGACTCTACGAGCAGTACTTC	CASRRQRLYEQYF
TRBJ1-5	TRBV28	NA	NA	TGTGCCAGCAGTTCCCAGAGGGACCAGCCCCAGCATTTT	CASSSQRDQPQHF
TRBJ1-3	TRBV2	NA	many	TGTGCCAGCAGTGAAAGGGCGAACACCATATATTTT	CASSERANTIYF
TRBJ2-1	TRBV10-3	TRBD1	NA	TGTGCCATCAGCAGGGACAGGGGCGACAATGAGCAGTTCTTC	CAISRDRGDNEQFF
TRBJ1-1	TRBV5-5	TRBD1	many	TGTGCCAGCGGAGGGACAGGACTCATGAACACTGAAGCTTTCTTT	CASGGTGLMNTEAFF
TRBJ2-1	TRBV12-3/TRBV12-4	NA	NA	TGTGCCAGCAGAGGTAGTCTGGTCGGTGAGCAGTTCTTC	CASRGSLVGEQFF
TRBJ2-5	TRBV5-1	NA	many	TGCGCCAGCAGCTTGGCCGACGGTTCGGAGACCCAGTACTTC	CASSLADGSETQYF